This T cell receptor beta chain was identified during a study of blood T cells in healthy people across ages. Study-level results: A greater number of naive CD4+ cells and higher diversity distinguished long-lived donors from aged donors.

PCR was performed a second time for about 7 to 11 cycles using a sample-barcoded 5' primer and a J-beta primer mix. TCRdb reanalysed the 5' RACE reads using MiXCR and keeps one entry per CDR3 protein. The repertoire holds 1.5 million to 2 million distinct CDR3 sequences, with around 48% as singletons. The authors drew 8 to 10 milliliters of peripheral blood from each donor. Samples each yielded at least 6 micrograms of total RNA. The CDR3 length is 16 residues. In regard to this clonotype: Antigen: not known.

This receptor was taken from a middle-aged woman in good health. The rearrangement uses TRBV21-1 and TRBJ2-7; the DNA was not used to check the table's D call, TRBD1. TRBV21-1 is noted as a pseudogene. Specimen: blood. CDR3: CASSNQRQGAAYEQYF. DNA for the CDR3: TGTGCCAGCAGCAATCAAAGACAGGGGGCAGCCTACGAGCAGTACTTC.